The rows below give T cell receptor beta chains drawn from one sample of a study of shared clonotypes between healthy human individuals. The repertoire was sequenced with immunoSEQ multiplex PCR; TCRdb's copy has only in-frame clones and lacks some. Among 2 million to 2.5 million clones listed, 85% to 95% were seen once. Sequenced material: naive CD8+ T cells from PBMCs. The receptors derive from a man younger than 30 in good health. Some clones in this sample may be carry-over from other donors' samples. Both conserved end residues are part of each CDR3. The D gene is left open where the match is weak. Clone size appears in some rows only: once, few, many, or a class for an expanded clone.

v_call	clone_size	j_call	d_call	cdr3_nt	cdr3_aa
TRBV6-1	.	TRBJ2-7	TRBD1	TGTGCCAGCAGGACGCCCGGGACAGCCTACGAGCAGTACTTC	CASRTPGTAYEQYF
TRBV2	.	TRBJ1-4	.	TGTGCCAGCAGTGAAGTAGGCAGCCAGAATGAAAAACTGTTTTTT	CASSEVGSQNEKLFF
TRBV28	.	TRBJ2-7	.	TGTGCCAGCAGTTTGAAAGAACCCTACGAGCAGTACTTC	CASSLKEPYEQYF
TRBV28	.	TRBJ1-2	.	TGTGCCAGCCCTCCTCCCGGCCAGGGGATTAACTATGGCTACACCTTC	CASPPPGQGINYGYTF
TRBV5-6	.	TRBJ2-2	TRBD2	TGTGCCAGCAGCTTGGGGCTAGCGGGGTCCGGGGAGCTGTTTTTT	CASSLGLAGSGELFF
TRBV6-5	.	TRBJ2-5	.	TGTGCCAGCAGGTACACGGGGTATGCAGAGACCCAGTACTTC	CASRYTGYAETQYF
TRBV25-1	once	TRBJ1-1	.	TGTGCCAGCCAGGATATGTCGGGGATTGAAGCTTTCTTT	CASQDMSGIEAFF
TRBV27	.	TRBJ2-1	TRBD2	TGTGCCAGCAGTTCGACTAGCCCAATCAATGAGCAGTTCTTC	CASSSTSPINEQFF
TRBV7-2	.	TRBJ2-7	TRBD2	TGTGCCAGCAGCTTAGCACCGATGACTAGCCATACCTCCTACGAGCAGTACTTC	CASSLAPMTSHTSYEQYF
TRBV6-5	.	TRBJ1-1	.	TGTGCCAGCAGTACGGTAAACACTGAAGCTTTCTTT	CASSTVNTEAFF
TRBV30	.	TRBJ1-6	.	TGTGCCTGGAGTTTAACACGAAGCTCCTATAATTCACCCCTCCACTTT	CAWSLTRSSYNSPLHF
TRBV7-2	.	TRBJ2-7	.	TGTGCCAGCAGCTTAGATGGTCAGTTCTACGAGCAGTACTTC	CASSLDGQFYEQYF
TRBV28	.	TRBJ2-4	TRBD2	TGTGCCAGCAGTTTCCCCGGGGAGCGGGGTCCTAGAAACATTCAGTACTTC	CASSFPGERGPRNIQYF
TRBV15	.	TRBJ1-1	.	TGTGCCACCAGCAGCGCATTCAGGCTCGATCGCACTGAAGCTTTCTTT	CATSSAFRLDRTEAFF
TRBV27	.	TRBJ2-2	.	TGTGCCAGCAGCAGCCTGTTCGCGAACACCGGGGAGCTGTTTTTT	CASSSLFANTGELFF
TRBV4-3	.	TRBJ2-5	TRBD1	TGCGCCAGCAGCCAAGGGACAGGGGGCGCCGAGACCCAGTACTTC	CASSQGTGGAETQYF
TRBV19	.	TRBJ2-1	.	TGTGCCAGTAGTATAGCCGACAATGAGCAGTTCTTC	CASSIADNEQFF
TRBV4-3	.	TRBJ2-5	.	TGCGCCAGCAGCCAAGATTCGGCAGGGCGCCAAGAGACCCAGTACTTC	CASSQDSAGRQETQYF
TRBV6-5	once	TRBJ2-1	TRBD2	TGTGCCAGCAGTTACCTACTAGCGGCGGAGCAGTTCTTC	CASSYLLAAEQFF
TRBV4-1	.	TRBJ2-2	TRBD1	TGCGCCAGCAGCCAGGAGCCCGGGACAGTCGGATCCGGGGAGCTGTTTTTT	CASSQEPGTVGSGELFF
TRBV13	once	TRBJ2-2	TRBD2	TGTGCCAGCAGCCCGGGACTAGCGGGACAGTCGAACACCGGGGAGCTGTTTTTT	CASSPGLAGQSNTGELFF
TRBV7-9	.	TRBJ1-2	.	TGTGCCAGCAGCTTAGAACAGTTTGGCTACACCTTC	CASSLEQFGYTF
TRBV4-1	.	TRBJ2-1	TRBD2	TGCGCCAGCAGCCCACTTCCGGGACTAGCGGCTAATGAGCAGTTCTTC	CASSPLPGLAANEQFF
TRBV7-9	.	TRBJ2-1	TRBD1	TGTGCCAGCGGTCCTTCCGGGACAGGGAGTGAGCAGTTCTTC	CASGPSGTGSEQFF
TRBV28	.	TRBJ1-3	.	TGTGCCAGCAGTTTGAGGGGGGTTGCTGGAAACACCATATATTTT	CASSLRGVAGNTIYF
TRBV5-6	.	TRBJ1-2	.	TGTGCCAGCAGCTTGGACCGTGGGGCTCCTAACTATGGCTACACCTTC	CASSLDRGAPNYGYTF
TRBV7-9	.	TRBJ1-3	.	TGTGCCAGCGGACAGCAAACCTCTGGAAACACCATATATTTT	CASGQQTSGNTIYF
TRBV28	.	TRBJ2-7	.	TGTGCCAGCAGTTTCGCGGGTGCCTCCTACGAGCAGTACTTC	CASSFAGASYEQYF
TRBV9	.	TRBJ2-3	TRBD2	TGTGCCAGCAGCGGTAGCGGGAGGAGCACAGATACGCAGTATTTT	CASSGSGRSTDTQYF
TRBV18	.	TRBJ2-2	.	TGTGCCAGCTCACCTACGCCCGGGAACACCGGGGAGCTGTTTTTT	CASSPTPGNTGELFF
TRBV28	.	TRBJ1-1	.	TGTGCCAGCAGCCCCTGGGAGGGGATAGGGGCTTTCTTT	CASSPWEGIGAFF
TRBV28	.	TRBJ1-5	TRBD1	TGTGCCAGCAGCCGACAGGGGATCAGCAATCAGCCCCAGCATTTT	CASSRQGISNQPQHF
TRBV9	few	TRBJ1-1	TRBD1	TGTGCCAGCAGGGCTTCAGGGGGCACTGAAGCTTTCTTT	CASRASGGTEAFF
TRBV15	once	TRBJ1-3	.	TGTGCCACCAGCTCTCTAAGCAACTCTGGAAACACCATATATTTT	CATSSLSNSGNTIYF
TRBV27	.	TRBJ2-7	.	TGTGCCAGCAGTTTAGGGACGGGAGAGCAGTACTTC	CASSLGTGEQYF
TRBV7-2	once	TRBJ2-5	TRBD2	TGTGCCAGCAGCTCAAGGGGACTAGTAGAGACCCAGTACTTC	CASSSRGLVETQYF
TRBV7-9	.	TRBJ2-5	TRBD2	TGTGCCAGCAGACCGTGGGATGCGGGAGGGAAAGAGACCCAGTACTTC	CASRPWDAGGKETQYF
TRBV11-2	.	TRBJ2-5	.	TGTGCCAGCAGCTTTTGGGCACGCTCCAATCCCCGGAAAGAGACCCAGTACTTC	CASSFWARSNPRKETQYF
TRBV30	.	TRBJ1-2	.	TGTGCCTGGAGGGAAAGGCCCAACCGAGGTGGGGCGACCTATGGCTACACCTTC	CAWRERPNRGGATYGYTF
TRBV27	.	TRBJ1-1	.	TGTGCCAGCAGTTATAACCAATACACTGAAGCTTTCTTT	CASSYNQYTEAFF
TRBV7-2	.	TRBJ1-1	.	TGTGCCAGCAGCGCGGGACTGACGAACACTGAAGCTTTCTTT	CASSAGLTNTEAFF